This TCR beta chain was identified in a study of PD-1 blockade in classical Hodgkin lymphoma. General study results and limits: Causes of the repertoire differences remain undefined, possibly disease activity or prior therapy. Prior to therapy, complete responders displayed diversity much like that of newly diagnosed patients. Relapsed/refractory patients reportedly had lower baseline diversity than newly diagnosed patients.

On this clone itself: The antigen is unknown.

This table comes from immunoSEQ multiplex PCR, and its TCRdb copy is limited to in-frame clones, with some not included. The table lists roughly 20,000 clones, 65% to 85% of them singletons. CDR3 length: 14 residues. CDR1 is LNHNV and CDR2 is YYDKDF in the germline V gene (reference sequence). Trimming stripped 0 bases from V and 7 bases from J, with 9 bases between. There was relapse after autologous stem cell transplantation in every patient, and there was variation in brentuximab vedotin exposure. The rearrangement links TRBV15 to TRBJ2-2; TRBD2 might be the D (6 bases). The receptor comes from a human donor with classical Hodgkin lymphoma. This specimen was peripheral blood mononuclear cells (PBMCs), taken at baseline. In nucleotides, the CDR3 is TGTGCCACCAGCAGAGAACTAGCCGGCGGGGAGCTGTTTTTT. It translates to CATSRELAGGELFF.